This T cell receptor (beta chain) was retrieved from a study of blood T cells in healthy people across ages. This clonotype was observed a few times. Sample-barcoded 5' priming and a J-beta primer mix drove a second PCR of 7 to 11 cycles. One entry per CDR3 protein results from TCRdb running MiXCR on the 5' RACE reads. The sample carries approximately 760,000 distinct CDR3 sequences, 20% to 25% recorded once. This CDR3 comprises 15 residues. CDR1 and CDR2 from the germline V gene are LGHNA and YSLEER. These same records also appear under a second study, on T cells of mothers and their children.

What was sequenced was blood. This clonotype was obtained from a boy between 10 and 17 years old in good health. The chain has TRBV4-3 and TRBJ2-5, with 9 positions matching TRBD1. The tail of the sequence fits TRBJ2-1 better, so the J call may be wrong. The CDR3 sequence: CASSPGQGVSDEQFF. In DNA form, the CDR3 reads TGCGCCAGCAGTCCGGGACAGGGAGTATCGGATGAGCAGTTCTTC.